Detailed here is one T cell receptor beta chain. The protocol was immunoSEQ multiplex PCR, while the TCRdb copy is restricted to in-frame clones and leaves out a portion. The sample holds about 58,000 clones, roughly 83% seen once. The CDR3 sequence is 13 residues long. Germline assignment: CDR1 LNHDA and CDR2 SQIVND (reference sequence). Trimming cost V 4 bases and J 7 bases; bases outside gene matches: 6. These data are taken from a study of blood T cell repertoires in COVID-19. Study-wide context: Italy, Spain and the United States were the sources of the convalescent and acute COVID-19 samples.

Sequenced material: peripheral blood. This TCR was sampled from a man aged 50 or older with COVID-19, enrolled during active disease. The gene calls are TRBV19 and TRBJ1-1; TRBD1 agrees at 7 bases. The CDR3 coding sequence is TGTGCCAGTAGTACCCGGGACAGCAATGAAGCTTTCTTT. Amino acids: CASSTRDSNEAFF.